These T cell receptor beta chains were read from a single sample in a study of preoperative IRX-2 immunotherapy in early breast cancer. Clones were sequenced by immunoSEQ multiplex PCR, and TCRdb holds only the in-frame ones, with some missing. Here the sample spans roughly 42,000 clones, 60% to 85% being singletons. The input for sequencing was tumor tissue, taken after IRX-2 immunotherapy. The receptors originated from a human donor with breast cancer. The CDR3 runs from the conserved cysteine through the conserved F or W. Fields, in order: D gene, clone size, J gene, V gene, CDR3 DNA, CDR3 protein. D genes are given only for firm matches. Clone size is stated in some rows and not others, as once, few, many or a class when expanded.

>TRBD1|NA|TRBJ1-5|TRBV11-3
TGTGCCAGCAGCTTGTTGACAGGGAATCAGCCCCAGCATTTT
CASSLLTGNQPQHF
>TRBD2|few|TRBJ2-7|TRBV6-8
TGTGCCAGCTTGGCTAGCGGGAGCTACGAGCAGTACTTC
CASLASGSYEQYF
>TRBD1|NA|TRBJ1-1|TRBV15
TGTGCCACCAGCAGAGTCCCAGGGGGCACTGAAGCTTTCTTT
CATSRVPGGTEAFF
>NA|NA|TRBJ1-2|TRBV2
TGTGCCAGCACGGGGGAGGACTATGGCTACACCTTC
CASTGEDYGYTF
>NA|NA|TRBJ1-2|TRBV5-1
TGCGCCAGCAGCTTCGTTGTGGGAGTTCCTGGCTACACCTTC
CASSFVVGVPGYTF
>NA|NA|TRBJ1-5|TRBV19
TGTGCCAGTAGTATGGGGAATCAGCCCCAGCATTTT
CASSMGNQPQHF
>NA|NA|TRBJ2-5|TRBV12-5
TGTGCTAGTGGTCGTAGCGGACAAGAGACCCAGTACTTC
CASGRSGQETQYF
>NA|medium-sized|TRBJ1-1|TRBV1
TGCGCCAGCAGCCAATTCTCGGCGACGAACGATGAAGCTTTCTTT
CASSQFSATNDEAFF
>TRBD1|few|TRBJ1-4|TRBV6-4
TGTGCCATTCGGACAGGGGAGGATGAAAAACTGTTTTTT
CAIRTGEDEKLFF
>TRBD1|NA|TRBJ1-1|TRBV19
TGTGCCAGTAGACAGGGGAGCACTGAAGCTTTCTTT
CASRQGSTEAFF
>TRBD1|few|TRBJ1-4|TRBV2
TGTGCCAGCAGTGAAGCCGGAATACAGGGGGAAAAACTGTTTTTT
CASSEAGIQGEKLFF
>NA|NA|TRBJ2-3|TRBV18
TGTGCCAGTTTATCAACGGGCGGGGCAGATACGCAGTATTTT
CASLSTGGADTQYF
>TRBD1|NA|TRBJ2-5|TRBV5-1
TGCGCCAGCAGCTTACAAGACAGGGTCGAGGAGACCCAGTACTTC
CASSLQDRVEETQYF
>TRBD2|NA|TRBJ2-1|TRBV11-3
TGTGCCAGCAGCTTGTATCCAGCGGGAGTTGAGCAGTTCTTC
CASSLYPAGVEQFF
>NA|few|TRBJ1-3|TRBV11-3
TGTGCCAGCAGCGTGGAGGGCCGCGGCGGAAACACCATATATTTT
CASSVEGRGGNTIYF
>TRBD2|NA|TRBJ2-7|TRBV6-8
TGTGCCAGCCGTCTAGCGGGAGGGCAAGCCTACGAGCAGTACTTC
CASRLAGGQAYEQYF
>NA|NA|TRBJ2-7|TRBV19
TGTGCCAGTAGTATACCCCCTCCCCTATCCAGCCCTGAGCAGTACTTC
CASSIPPPLSSPEQYF
>NA|few|TRBJ1-1|TRBV6-8
TGTGCCAGCAGGTCGGAGGGGGGGATCGACACTGAAGCTTTCTTT
CASRSEGGIDTEAFF
>TRBD2|NA|TRBJ2-3|TRBV7-8
TGTGCCAGCCACCGACTAGCGGGGGACCACACAGATACGCAGTATTTT
CASHRLAGDHTDTQYF